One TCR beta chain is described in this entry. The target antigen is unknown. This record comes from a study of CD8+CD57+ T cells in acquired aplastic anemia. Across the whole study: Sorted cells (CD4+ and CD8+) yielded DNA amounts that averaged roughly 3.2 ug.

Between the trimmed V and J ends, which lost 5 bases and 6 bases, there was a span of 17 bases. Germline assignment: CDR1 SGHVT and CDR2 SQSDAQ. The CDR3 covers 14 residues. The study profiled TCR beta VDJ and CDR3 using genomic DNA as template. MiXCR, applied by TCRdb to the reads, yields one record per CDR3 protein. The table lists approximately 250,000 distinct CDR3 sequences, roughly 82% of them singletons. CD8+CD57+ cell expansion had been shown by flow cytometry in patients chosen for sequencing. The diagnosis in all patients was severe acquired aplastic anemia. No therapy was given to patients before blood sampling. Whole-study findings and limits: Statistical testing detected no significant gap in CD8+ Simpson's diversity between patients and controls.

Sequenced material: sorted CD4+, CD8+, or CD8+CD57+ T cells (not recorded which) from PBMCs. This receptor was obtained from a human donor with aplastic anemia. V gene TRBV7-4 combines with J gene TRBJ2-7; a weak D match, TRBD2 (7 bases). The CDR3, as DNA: TGTGCCAGCAGCCAAGGAGGTGCGGGGGCCGAGCAGTACTTC. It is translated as CASSQGGAGAEQYF.